What follows are 3 T cell receptor beta chains derived from one specimen sequenced in a study of early T cells in non-severe SARS-CoV-2 infection. TCRdb re-analysed the 5' RACE reads in MiXCR, keeping a single row per CDR3 protein. Found here are about 77,000 distinct CDR3 sequences, around 12% of them singletons; the top ten hold around 15%. The input for sequencing was whole blood, taken at baseline. These receptors were taken from an adult who was a healthcare worker with PCR-confirmed SARS-CoV-2 infection or an uninfected control (not recorded which). The donor label of this sample is uncertain.

This clonotype appeared many times. The chain employs TRBV25-1 and TRBJ2-5, with 11 bases identical to TRBD2. This CDR3 has 14 residues. Germline CDR1 and CDR2: MGHDK and SYGVNS. With V trimmed by 5 bases and J by 5 bases, 4 bases remained unmatched. The CDR3 nucleotides are TGTGCCAGCAGTACTAGCGGGGGTTGGGAGACCCAGTACTTC. Protein: CASSTSGGWETQYF. Together with reference TRBV25-1 and TRBJ2-5, the CDR3 gives the full variable domain: EADIYQTPRYLVIGTGKKITLECSQTMGHDKMYWYQQDPGMELHLIHYSYGVNSTEKGDLSSESTVSRIRTEHFPLTLESARPSHTSQYLCASSTSGGWETQYFGPGTRLLVL.

This clonotype was found a few times. This rearrangement joins TRBV7-3 to TRBJ2-1; 10 positions agree with TRBD1. CDR1 and CDR2 from the germline V gene are SGHTA and FQGTGA. J gave up 3 bases and V 4 bases, and 3 bases lay outside the gene matches. The CDR3 totals 15 residues. CDR3 in amino acids: CASSSTGGFYNEQFF. CDR3 coding DNA: TGTGCCAGCAGCTCGACAGGGGGCTTCTACAATGAGCAGTTCTTC.

The chain is built from TRBV5-1 and TRBJ2-5; D tentatively fits TRBD1 or TRBD2 (5 bases each). Germline CDR1 and CDR2: SGHRS and YFSETQ. V lost 3 bases, J lost 2 bases, and 11 bases lay in between. This CDR3 has 14 amino acids. The CDR3 loop is CASSWGPSQETQYF. The DNA for the CDR3 is TGCGCCAGCAGCTGGGGACCTTCACAAGAGACCCAGTACTTC.